This T cell receptor (beta chain) was recorded in a study of regulatory T cells in long-lasting Graves disease. In the study overall: Persistent cases were those of Graves' disease that involved over 5 years of antithyroid drugs with positive TSH receptor antibodies.

To make TCR beta libraries, researchers used iRepertoire HTBI primers and Arm-PCR of CDR3 regions. TCRdb called the multiplex PCR reads again in MiXCR, with one record for every CDR3 protein. The table includes over 350,000 distinct CDR3 sequences, roughly 20% detected once. Germline V gene sequence: CDR1 DFQATT, CDR2 SNEGSKA (reference sequence). Trimming cost V 8 bases and J 2 bases; bases outside gene matches: 6. The CDR3 extends over 13 amino acids. There are many counts of this clonotype. Time point given: persistent/refractory GD, antithyroid drugs over 5 years with positive TRAb. RNA from PBMCs was the source of the TCR library.

This TCR derives from a female donor with Graves disease. This specimen consisted of peripheral blood mononuclear cells (PBMCs), obtained when the disease was refractory, from a patient treated with antithyroid drugs. The chain recombines TRBV20-1 with TRBJ2-5; TRBD2 agrees at 9 bases. CDR3 sequence (DNA): TGCAGTCCTATAGCGGGAGAACAAGAGACCCAGTACTTC. It specifies CSPIAGEQETQYF.